The clone carrying this T cell receptor beta chain was observed a few times. Its antigen is still unknown. The source of the sample is a study of identical twins. The germline V and J ends were trimmed by 5 bases and 1 base, with 11 bases remaining between them. The germline V gene has CDR1 SEHNR and CDR2 FQNEAQ (reference sequence). The CDR3 contains 14 residues. Points from the study as a whole: Reduced insertions were recorded for abundant cord blood beta clonotypes, with no such pattern in memory repertoires. Low generation-probability sequences were in excess among twin-shared out-of-frame alpha sequences.

From the 5' RACE reads, TCRdb called clonotypes with MiXCR, one entry per CDR3 protein. The table records 450,000 or so distinct CDR3 sequences, 14% of them present only once. In every case, the donor was a healthy Caucasian. These data were also reused for a study on yellow fever vaccine responses in identical twins. From that study: Vaccine-induced T cell responses in twins were reportedly observed to appear partly convergent, partly personalized.

The chain employs TRBV7-9 and TRBJ1-1; D call uncertain. The TCR sequence derives from a woman in her late teens or twenties in good health. Sample: CD4+ T cells sorted from blood. This CDR3 is CASSPSHGNTEAFF. Written as DNA, the CDR3 is TGTGCCAGCAGCCCCAGCCACGGGAACACTGAAGCTTTCTTT.